The rows below give T cell receptor beta chains drawn from one sample of a study of regulatory dendritic cells for organ transplantation. Only in-frame clones appear in the TCRdb table, and some are missing; sequencing was by immunoSEQ multiplex PCR. The profile shows about 21,000 clones, 65% to 90% of them singletons. These receptors lack a known antigen. Sequenced material: naive CD4+ T cells from blood cultured with dendritic cells. All receptors derive from a human donor in good health. Both conserved end residues are part of each CDR3. A D gene is named only where the DNA matches it firmly. Expanded clones are given a class, and other clones once, few, many or no size at all.

>TRBJ2-5|TRBV18|NA|TRBD2
CASSRAPLAGEKETQYF
TGTGCCAGCTCACGTGCTCCACTAGCGGGGGAGAAAGAGACCCAGTACTTC
>TRBJ1-1|TRBV28|NA|NA
CASTARATEAFF
TGTGCCAGCACCGCAAGGGCCACTGAAGCTTTCTTT
>TRBJ2-3|TRBV7-2|once|TRBD1
CASSFPQGAQSPDTQYF
TGTGCCAGCAGCTTTCCACAGGGGGCGCAGAGTCCAGATACGCAGTATTTT
>TRBJ2-1|TRBV29-1|NA|NA
CSVSSRVGPYMSSYNEQFF
TGCAGCGTATCCTCTCGGGTGGGACCCTATATGAGCTCCTACAATGAGCAGTTCTTC
>TRBJ1-2|TRBV10-3|NA|NA
CAISGTEYGYTF
TGTGCCATCAGTGGGACAGAGTATGGCTACACCTTC
>TRBJ2-2|TRBV7-9|NA|TRBD2
CASSPPGLANTGELFF
TGTGCCAGCAGCCCCCCGGGACTAGCGAACACCGGGGAGCTGTTTTTT
>TRBJ2-3|TRBV27|NA|NA
CASRKGLATDTQYF
TGTGCCAGCAGGAAAGGCCTAGCCACAGATACGCAGTATTTT
>TRBJ1-1|TRBV13|NA|NA
CASSLWGNTEAFF
TGTGCCAGCAGCTTATGGGGGAACACTGAAGCTTTCTTT
>TRBJ2-7|TRBV6-6|NA|NA
CASSYGRRDEQYF
TGTGCCAGCAGTTATGGGCGGAGGGACGAGCAGTACTTC
>TRBJ1-3|TRBV29-1|once|NA
CSVEDLQGGNTIYF
TGCAGCGTTGAAGATCTGCAGGGGGGAAACACCATATATTTT
>TRBJ2-2|TRBV7-2|NA|NA
CASSPRRQAGELFF
TGTGCCAGCAGCCCTAGGCGGCAGGCCGGGGAGCTGTTTTTT
>TRBJ2-5|TRBV21-1|NA|NA
CASSKVSSRAGEETQYF
TGTGCCAGCAGCAAAGTCAGCTCCCGAGCGGGAGAGGAGACCCAGTACTTC
>TRBJ1-1|TRBV11-2|NA|NA
CASRRTGPLNTEAFF
TGTGCCAGCAGGCGCACTGGACCGTTGAACACTGAAGCTTTCTTT
>TRBJ2-7|TRBV5-1|few|TRBD1
CASSLGQGRYEQYF
TGCGCCAGCAGCTTGGGACAGGGGAGGTACGAGCAGTACTTC
>TRBJ2-3|TRBV7-2|NA|TRBD2
CASSGSGGSTDTQYF
TGTGCCAGCAGCGGTAGCGGGGGTAGCACAGATACGCAGTATTTT
>TRBJ1-2|TRBV28|NA|TRBD1
CASRDTGTGGYGYTF
TGTGCCAGCAGGGACACCGGGACAGGGGGTTATGGCTACACCTTC
>TRBJ2-7|TRBV28|NA|TRBD2
CASSLHPGLAVYEQYF
TGTGCCAGCAGTTTGCACCCGGGACTAGCAGTTTACGAGCAGTACTTC
>TRBJ2-5|TRBV28|NA|NA
CASSLRETQYF
TGTGCCAGCAGTCTTAGGGAGACCCAGTACTTC
>TRBJ2-6|TRBV7-3|NA|NA
CASSPHGAYTSGANVLTF
TGTGCCAGCAGCCCCCACGGGGCCTACACCTCTGGGGCCAACGTCCTGACTTTC
>TRBJ1-1|TRBV29-1|NA|TRBD1
CSVGVTGRETEAFF
TGCAGCGTTGGGGTGACAGGGAGGGAGACTGAAGCTTTCTTT
>TRBJ2-2|TRBV19|NA|TRBD2
CASSPRVAGGPVIAGELFF
TGTGCCAGTAGTCCCCGAGTAGCGGGGGGGCCAGTCATTGCCGGGGAGCTGTTTTTT